This entry lists 15 T cell receptor beta chains sequenced from one sample in a study of OX40 agonist ivuxolimab in advanced cancers. The receptor library was made with the immunoSEQ multiplex PCR assay. TCRdb retrieved this table from immuneACCESS and kept in-frame rearrangements only. Not all clones are present; in checked studies, unresolved V genes account for under half, and no reason is known for the remainder. This sample is represented by fewer than 95,000 clones; roughly 90% of them were singletons. The ten largest clones take up 3% to 3.5% of the sample. The material sequenced was CD4+ or CD8+ T cells sorted from blood, taken in a trial of the OX40 agonist ivuxolimab. The receptors shown here come from an adult with an advanced solid tumor such as melanoma, head and neck, liver or kidney cancer.

The chain uses TRBV9 and TRBJ1-2; unclear D gene. CDR3 length equals 15 residues. Germline V gene sequence: CDR1 SGDLS, CDR2 YYNGEE. V was cut by 0 bases and J by 5 bases, with 14 bases left in between. CDR3 sequence (DNA): TGTGCCAGCAGCGTAGTCCCGGGTTTGTGGTATGGCTACACCTTC. Protein: CASSVVPGLWYGYTF. Combining the CDR3 with reference TRBV9 and TRBJ1-2 gives the whole variable domain DSGVTQTPKHLITATGQRVTLRCSPRSGDLSVYWYQQSLDQGLQFLIQYYNGEERAKGNILERFSAQQFPDLHSELNLSSLELGDSALYFCASSVVPGLWYGYTFGSGTRLTVV.

The rearrangement joins TRBV5-1 to TRBJ1-1; D not resolved. V was pared by 4 bases and J by 1 base, with 14 bases between. In germline, CDR1 is SGHRS, CDR2 YFSETQ. This CDR3 has 15 residues. The CDR3 DNA sequence: TGCGCCAGCAGCGTGTCCCGGGAGCCGAACACTGAAGCTTTCTTT. Its translation: CASSVSREPNTEAFF.

This chain uses TRBV27 with TRBJ2-7, with D maybe TRBD1 (6 bases). This CDR3 contains 14 residues. Deletions cut 5 bases from V and 3 bases from J, with 14 bases between. Germline V gives CDR1 MNHEY, CDR2 SMNVEV (reference sequence). DNA for the CDR3: TGTGCCAGCAGTCCCCGACAGGACGGCTACGAGCAGTACTTC. Translation: CASSPRQDGYEQYF.

V and J are TRBV5-6 and TRBJ2-1; D might be TRBD1 or TRBD2, each matching 7 bases. Germline lookup yields CDR1 SGHDT and CDR2 YYEEEE. The V end was cut by 4 bases, the J end by 8 bases, with 13 bases between. The CDR3 extends over 13 amino acids. CDR3 nucleotide sequence: TGTGCCAGCAGCGCAGGGGGGGGCTATGAGCAGTTCTTC. This encodes CASSAGGGYEQFF.

There are a few counts of this clone. The chain's CDR3 is CASSLVWYTEAFF. CDR3 bases: TGTGCCAGCAGCTTAGTTTGGTACACTGAAGCTTTCTTT. This sequence joins TRBV7-9 and TRBJ1-1; the D is unclear. Trimming removed 1 base from V and 3 bases from J, with 6 bases in between. This CDR3 spans 13 amino acids. Looked up from germline, CDR1 is SEHNR and CDR2 is FQNEAQ (reference sequence).

The chain joins TRBV27 to TRBJ2-2; D uncertain. Germline V gene data show CDR1 as MNHEY and CDR2 as SMNVEV (reference sequence). Between the trimmed V and J ends, which lost 1 base and 5 bases, there was a span of 11 bases. The CDR3 is 15 residues long. This CDR3 is CASSLFKQRTGELFF. The CDR3 DNA follows: TGTGCCAGCAGTTTATTCAAACAGAGAACCGGGGAGCTGTTTTTT.

The genes are TRBV7-8 and TRBJ2-7; 9 bases match TRBD1. CDR1 is SGHVS and CDR2 is FQNEAQ in the germline V gene. The CDR3 extends over 13 amino acids. The junction had 5 bases not matched to a gene; V was cut back by 8 bases and J by 3 bases. The CDR3 DNA sequence: TGTGCCAGCGGACAGGGGAGGGACTACGAGCAGTACTTC. This gives the protein CASGQGRDYEQYF.

V gene TRBV6-1 combines with J gene TRBJ2-7; D gene unclear. With 5 bases removed from V and 1 base from J, the gap between germline ends came to 15 bases. The CDR3 is made up of 15 amino acids. Looked up from germline, CDR1 is MNHNS and CDR2 is SASEGT. The CDR3 is CASSLSVTPSYEQYF. The CDR3 DNA reads as TGTGCCAGCAGTCTTTCAGTGACCCCTTCCTACGAGCAGTACTTC.

The CDR3 region is CASSLLERTYEQYF. The CDR3 DNA follows: TGTGCCAGCAGCTTACTAGAAAGAACCTACGAGCAGTACTTC. The chain combines TRBV13 with TRBJ2-7; D gene unclear. CDR3 length: 14 amino acids. CDR1 and CDR2 from the germline V gene are PRHDT and FYEKMQ (reference sequence). V was trimmed by 2 bases and J by 2 bases, leaving 10 bases between them.

The chain recombines TRBV27 with TRBJ1-1, with 8 nucleotides matching TRBD1. Unmatched junction bases numbered 2, after V lost 6 bases and J lost 2 bases. The V gene's germline CDR1 is MNHEY and CDR2 SMNVEV (reference sequence). The CDR3 loop spans 13 amino acids. This CDR3 reads CASSGQGNTEAFF. The CDR3 bases are TGTGCCAGCAGCGGACAGGGTAACACTGAAGCTTTCTTT.

The genes are TRBV6-5 and TRBJ1-2; no clear D gene. This CDR3 is 14 amino acids long. The V end lost 4 bases, the J end lost 4 bases, and 13 bases lay between the germline ends. Germline assignment: CDR1 MNHEY and CDR2 SVGAGI. The CDR3 sequence: CASSLSPWIYGYTF. In DNA, the CDR3 is TGTGCCAGCAGTTTATCCCCGTGGATCTATGGCTACACCTTC.

The chain employs TRBV2 and TRBJ1-2, with D possibly matching TRBD1 (6 bases). CDR3 size: 15 residues. The germline V and J ends were trimmed by 7 bases and 1 base, with 16 bases remaining between them. The germline gives CDR1 SNHLY, CDR2 FYNNEI. The CDR3 DNA is TGTGCCAGCAATCGAGGGGACACCCATAACTATGGCTACACCTTC. The encoded protein is CASNRGDTHNYGYTF.

The chain is built from TRBV9 and TRBJ2-2; D is ambiguous. CDR3 length: 12 residues. Germline V gene sequence: CDR1 SGDLS, CDR2 YYNGEE. V was pared by 4 bases and J by 4 bases, with 5 bases between. CDR3 coding DNA: TGTGCCAGCAGCCACATCACCGGGGAGCTGTTTTTT. Encoded protein: CASSHITGELFF.

This chain connects TRBV6-5 to TRBJ2-2; 12 bases line up with TRBD2. The V segment lost 2 bases and the J segment 7 bases; nucleotides outside the gene matches: 5. CDR3 size: 16 residues. Germline assignment: CDR1 MNHEY and CDR2 SVGAGI. The CDR3 spells CASSYPGLAGHGELFF. Here the CDR3 DNA reads TGTGCCAGCAGTTACCCCGGACTAGCGGGGCACGGGGAGCTGTTTTTT.

This clone was observed once. The genes are TRBV4-1 and TRBJ2-7; D is possibly TRBD1 or TRBD2 (5 bases each). The CDR3 is made up of 15 amino acids. V gave up 0 bases and J gave up 4 bases, with 13 bases separating them. CDR1 and CDR2 (germline): MGHRA, YSYEKL. The CDR3: CASSQEWGNSYEQYF. The DNA of the CDR3 is TGCGCCAGCAGCCAAGAGTGGGGGAACTCTTACGAGCAGTACTTC.